This paragraph reports one TCR beta chain. Its antigen is currently unknown. The investigators amplified TCR beta CDR3 regions from RNA transcripts. TCR CDR3 underwent first-round RT-PCR with the HTBI primer set. Each CDR3 protein gets one entry after TCRdb re-called the multiplex PCR reads with MiXCR. The sample holds 400,000 to 500,000 distinct CDR3 sequences, roughly 15% seen once. The data were taken from a study of T cells in Graves' hyperthyroidism and ophthalmopathy. Exclusion followed for patients with uncontrolled infection, other autoimmune disease, pregnancy or lactation. General study findings and limits: Separating ophthalmopathy from stable hyperthyroidism was achieved by a 13 V-J model. The model made its ophthalmopathy prediction, and onset followed a median about 6.8 months later.

With V trimmed by 0 bases and J by 8 bases, 10 bases remained unmatched. This CDR3 region has 16 residues. Germline V gene data show CDR1 as SGHDT and CDR2 as YYEEEE. This receptor was taken from a woman aged 18 to 35 with Graves' hyperthyroidism. Sequences were obtained from blood. The V gene is TRBV5-6, the J gene TRBJ1-2; 10 bases align to TRBD1. In DNA, the CDR3 is TGTGCCAGCAGCTTGGGGCCGGGACAGGGGTCCTACGGCTACACCTTC. Residues: CASSLGPGQGSYGYTF.